This T cell receptor beta chain was captured in a study of T cells in Graves' hyperthyroidism and ophthalmopathy. This clonotype appeared many times. It was RNA transcripts that yielded the amplified TCR beta CDR3 regions. In the first-round RT-PCR of the TCR CDR3, the HTBI primer set was used. TCRdb re-called the multiplex PCR reads through MiXCR, storing one row per CDR3 protein. The sample consists of about 570,000 distinct CDR3 sequences, about half of them appearing once. The CDR3 runs to 14 residues. Trimming removed 6 bases from V and 1 base from J, with 16 bases in between. Germline assignment: CDR1 SQVTM and CDR2 ANQGSEA.

The TCR originated in an adult woman with Graves' disease, either hyperthyroidism or ophthalmopathy (not recorded which). This chain joins TRBV29-1 and TRBJ2-7; D unresolved. The source material was peripheral blood or thyroid tissue (not recorded which). The CDR3: CSVSPRGPSYEQYF. The DNA of the CDR3 is TGCAGCGTGTCCCCCCGAGGCCCTTCCTACGAGCAGTACTTC.